One and the same sample provided the 18 T cell receptor beta chains below, sequenced in a study of blood T cell repertoires in COVID-19. Sequenced by immunoSEQ multiplex PCR; TCRdb stores in-frame clones only, minus some. Of around 160,000 clones in the sample, about 88% were seen once. Sequenced input: peripheral blood. These receptors came from a man younger than 35 with acute or convalescent COVID-19.

The V call is TRBV15, the J call TRBJ1-1; D not resolved. Trimming took 0 bases from V and 0 from J, leaving 11 bases between them. The CDR3 has 16 residues. Germline V lookup: CDR1 LNHNV, CDR2 YYDKDF (reference sequence). As DNA, the CDR3 is TGTGCCACCAGCAGAGACCGAATTACACTGAACACTGAAGCTTTCTTT. Residues: CATSRDRITLNTEAFF.

This clone occurred once. The J gene is TRBJ1-5, the V gene TRBV6-5; the D gene is possibly TRBD1 (6 bases). V was clipped by 5 bases and J by 2 bases, with 13 bases between them. This CDR3 has 15 amino acids. Per germline, CDR1 MNHEY and CDR2 SVGAGI. The CDR3: CASSTGQLGNQPQHF. The CDR3 DNA follows: TGTGCCAGCAGTACCGGACAGTTGGGCAATCAGCCCCAGCATTTT.

V usage is TRBV7-9 and J usage is TRBJ1-2; 10 bases fit TRBD1. Germline V CDR1 and CDR2: SEHNR, FQNEAQ (reference sequence). This CDR3 spans 14 amino acids. The V segment lost 1 base and the J segment 6 bases; nucleotides outside the gene matches: 2. CDR3 bases: TGTGCCAGCAGCTTAGATGGGACAGGGGATGGCTACACCTTC. It translates to CASSLDGTGDGYTF.

The chain employs TRBV7-9 and TRBJ1-2; 7 bases match TRBD1. V gave up 7 bases and J gave up 2 bases; unmatched junction bases: 7. The CDR3 has 14 residues. Germline V CDR1 and CDR2: SEHNR, FQNEAQ (reference sequence). For the CDR3, the DNA is TGTGCCAGCAACACCCGACAGGGAAACTATGGCTACACCTTC. As protein: CASNTRQGNYGYTF.

The genes are TRBV3-1 (or the pseudogene TRBV3-2) and TRBJ1-2, with no clear D. V was clipped by 5 bases and J by 0 bases, with 16 bases between them. This CDR3 has 16 residues. CDR1 is LGHDT, CDR2 YNNKEL, per germline (reference sequence). CDR3 DNA sequence: TGTGCCAGCAGCGAAGCGTTTGGAGCTTCTAACTATGGCTACACCTTC. Protein: CASSEAFGASNYGYTF.

This clone is a singleton in its sample. The chain uses TRBV7-2 and TRBJ2-5, with TRBD2 matching over 9 bases. With V trimmed by 0 bases and J by 5 bases, 4 bases remained unmatched. This CDR3 is 15 amino acids long. CDR1 and CDR2 from the germline V gene are SGHTA and FQGNSA. The CDR3 coding sequence is TGTGCCAGCAGCTTAGCGGGACTAGCTGGTGAGACCCAGTACTTC. It is translated as CASSLAGLAGETQYF.

The gene calls are TRBV6-6 and TRBJ1-6, with 7 bases that match TRBD1. CDR3 length: 16 residues. V lost 6 bases, J lost 11 bases, and 16 bases stayed unmatched. Germline values: CDR1 MNHNY, CDR2 SVGAGI (reference sequence). The CDR3 reads CASRPMDRNTPPPLHF. Written as DNA, the CDR3 is TGTGCCAGCAGACCAATGGACAGGAACACCCCACCACCCCTCCACTTT.

This clone was detected only once. The V call is TRBV18, the J call TRBJ2-3, with 13 nucleotides matching TRBD2. The V gene's germline CDR1 is KGHSH and CDR2 LQKENI. This CDR3 spans 17 amino acids. The V segment lost 3 bases and the J segment 2 bases; nucleotides outside the gene matches: 5. CDR3 amino acids: CASSPVGLAGDTDTQYF. The CDR3 coding sequence is TGTGCCAGCTCACCGGTAGGACTAGCGGGGGACACAGATACGCAGTATTTT.

This clone was recorded a few times. The V call is TRBV19, the J call TRBJ1-2; D is possibly TRBD1 (6 bases). Germline lookup yields CDR1 LNHDA and CDR2 SQIVND (reference sequence). V lost 10 bases, J lost 7 bases, and 19 bases lay in between. This CDR3 region has 13 residues. The CDR3 DNA reads as TGTGCCACCTCCCGAGGGGGGGGGACTGGCTACACCTTC. Translating it yields CATSRGGGTGYTF.

Only one count was recorded for this clone. The chain uses TRBV4-1 and TRBJ1-2; D ambiguous. The CDR3 has 13 residues. Deletions cut 4 bases from V and 4 bases from J, with 10 bases between. Germline CDR1 and CDR2: MGHRA and YSYEKL. The CDR3 DNA reads TGCGCCAGCAGCCTGGGAGGGTTCTATGGCTACACCTTC. Its protein product is CASSLGGFYGYTF.

The rearrangement uses TRBV13 and TRBJ2-2; 10 bases fit TRBD1. Germline loops: CDR1 PRHDT, CDR2 FYEKMQ (reference sequence). J was trimmed by 7 bases and V by 5 bases; bases with no gene match: 10. The CDR3 length is 16 residues. CDR3 nucleotides: TGTGCCAGCAGCACCCGACAGGGGGCGCATATCGGGGAGCTGTTTTTT. Its translation: CASSTRQGAHIGELFF.

This clone was seen a handful of times. V usage is TRBV28 and J usage is TRBJ1-2, with a tentative D call TRBD1 (6 bases). V shed 2 bases and J shed 4 bases, with 14 bases lying between them. This CDR3 spans 15 amino acids. Germline CDR1 is MDHEN and CDR2 is SYDVKM. CDR3 sequence reads: CASSLGGRGGYGYTF. CDR3 nucleotides: TGTGCCAGCAGTTTAGGGGGCCGGGGTGGCTATGGCTACACCTTC.

The V call is TRBV6-5, the J call TRBJ2-5; 13 nucleotides agree with TRBD2. The trim removed 3 bases at V and 4 bases at J, leaving 5 bases unmatched. The V gene's germline CDR1 is MNHEY and CDR2 SVGAGI. The length of the CDR3 is 16 residues. CDR3 nucleotides: TGTGCCAGCAGTTATATTCGGACTAGCGGGGGAGAGACCCAGTACTTC. Residues: CASSYIRTSGGETQYF.

In its sample, this clone was seen a few times. V and J are TRBV5-1 and TRBJ1-3; TRBD1 aligns across 8 bases. Unmatched junction bases numbered 0, after V lost 4 bases and J lost 0 bases. The CDR3 contains 14 residues. The germline V gene encodes CDR1 SGHRS and CDR2 YFSETQ. The CDR3 nucleotides are TGCGCCAGCAGCACAGGGGGCTCTGGAAACACCATATATTTT. Translation gives CASSTGGSGNTIYF.

The V gene is TRBV27, the J gene TRBJ2-1; 12 nucleotides align to TRBD2. Germline V gene data show CDR1 as MNHEY and CDR2 as SMNVEV (reference sequence). The CDR3 runs to 15 residues. With V trimmed by 5 bases and J by 9 bases, 8 bases remained unmatched. DNA for the CDR3: TGTGCCAGCAGTCGGTCTAGCGGGGGGGCCGGTGAGCAGTTCTTC. It translates to CASSRSSGGAGEQFF.

Only a few counts were recorded for this clone. The chain recombines TRBV5-1 with TRBJ1-1; 8 bases map to TRBD1. Per the germline V gene, CDR1 is SGHRS and CDR2 is YFSETQ. This CDR3 has 15 residues. Losses at the gene ends were 4 bases for V and 3 bases for J; bases not matched to a gene: 8. CDR3 sequence: CASSGAGGLYTEAFF. Written as DNA, the CDR3 is TGCGCCAGCAGCGGAGCAGGGGGCTTGTACACTGAAGCTTTCTTT.

This clone was observed once. V is TRBV9 and J is TRBJ1-2; TRBD1 aligns across 9 bases. Germline lookup yields CDR1 SGDLS and CDR2 YYNGEE. V shed 4 bases and J 5 bases; nucleotides not matched to a gene: 3. The CDR3 length is 13 residues. The CDR3: CASSTGQGYGYTF. In nucleotides, the CDR3 is TGTGCCAGCAGCACGGGACAGGGTTATGGCTACACCTTC. Using reference TRBV9 and TRBJ1-2 for the parts outside the CDR3, the full variable domain is DSGVTQTPKHLITATGQRVTLRCSPRSGDLSVYWYQQSLDQGLQFLIQYYNGEERAKGNILERFSAQQFPDLHSELNLSSLELGDSALYFCASSTGQGYGYTFGSGTRLTVV.

This clone is a singleton in its sample. Other nucleotide sequences from this sample produce the same CDR3. The chain combines TRBV15 with TRBJ2-5; possible D gene TRBD2, 6 bases. Per the germline V gene, CDR1 is LNHNV and CDR2 is YYDKDF (reference sequence). V gave up 3 bases and J gave up 3 bases, with 8 bases separating them. This CDR3 is 13 amino acids long. For the CDR3, the DNA is TGTGCCACCAGCAGGGCTAGCGAAGAGACCCAGTACTTC. As protein: CATSRASEETQYF.